This TCR beta chain was sequenced during a study of CD8 T cells in cerebrospinal fluid in Alzheimer's disease. Study results and caveats: Patients with mild cognitive impairment or Alzheimer's disease had a larger top CSF clone percentage than controls.

TCRdb derives one entry per CDR3 protein from the 10x single-cell sequencing reads, leaving out DNA. The listing records several hundred distinct CDR3 sequences. This clonotype is called medium-sized (0.01 to 0.1%) based on its frequency. Its antigen is not identified. In germline, CDR1 is SGHAT, CDR2 FQNNGV. CDR3 length equals 14 residues. Confirmation of patient neurodegeneration relied on biomarkers such as neurofilament, amyloid-beta and tau. The sample consisted of cerebrospinal fluid. This clonotype was sampled from a human donor with Parkinson's disease. The rearrangement links TRBV11-2 to TRBJ2-1; without DNA, the TCRdb call of TRBD2 cannot be checked. The CDR3: CASSPPGRGNEQFF.